This T cell receptor beta chain was profiled in a study of shared clonotypes between healthy human individuals. Looking at the study overall: There were three CD4 naive, three CD4 memory, two CD8 naive and one CD8 memory plates per donor.

The CDR3 is 14 amino acids. Looked up from germline, CDR1 is SEHNR and CDR2 is FQNEAQ (reference sequence). Trimming cost V 2 bases and J 2 bases, with 9 bases left between them. In the authors' workflow: Filtering differed since immunoSEQ provided only junctions, with no quality scores. TCRdb's copy holds only in-frame clones and misses some; the assay was immunoSEQ multiplex PCR. The V and J calls and clone size were taken over from that table, and D and trimming were inferred from the DNA. This table has a few million clones, 80% to 95% appearing once. Donors were Caucasian adults residing in Nashville, Tennessee, USA. Investigators divided CD4+ cells into CD45RA+ naive and CD45RA-negative memory subsets.

This receptor was obtained from a man between 18 and 35 years old in good health. Some clones in this sample may be carry-over from other donors' samples. The material sequenced was naive CD4+ T cells from PBMCs. Subset here: CD45RA+ positively selected. The gene calls are TRBV7-9 and TRBJ2-5, with a weak D call TRBD1 (5 bases). The DNA for the CDR3 is TGTGCCAGCAGCTTACTGACAGTTCAAGAGACCCAGTACTTC. Translated, it gives CASSLLTVQETQYF.